This entry concerns a single T cell receptor (beta chain). What it recognizes is unknown. The TCR beta cDNA libraries carried unique molecular identifiers. TCRdb itself ran the PCR reads through MiXCR, one entry per CDR3 protein. This table has about 560,000 distinct CDR3 sequences, about 40% appearing once. This sample was included in a study of post-analysis software for immune sequencing data. General study results and limits: F-measure co-clustering was strong for batch-matched samples. About five TRBV segments occurring more often in patients than controls included TRBV5-6, TRBV5-1 and TRBV20-1.

The CDR3 length is 14 residues. The V end was cut by 7 bases, the J end by 1 base, with 16 bases between. Germline assignment: CDR1 DFQATT and CDR2 SNEGSKA (reference sequence). Sample: blood. The receptor comes from a girl aged 5-17 years with multiple sclerosis. The V call is TRBV20-1, the J call TRBJ1-2; TRBD1 might be the D (6 bases). The CDR3 loop reads CSVGGGGFNYGYTF. DNA of the CDR3: TGCAGTGTGGGAGGGGGGGGCTTTAACTATGGCTACACCTTC.